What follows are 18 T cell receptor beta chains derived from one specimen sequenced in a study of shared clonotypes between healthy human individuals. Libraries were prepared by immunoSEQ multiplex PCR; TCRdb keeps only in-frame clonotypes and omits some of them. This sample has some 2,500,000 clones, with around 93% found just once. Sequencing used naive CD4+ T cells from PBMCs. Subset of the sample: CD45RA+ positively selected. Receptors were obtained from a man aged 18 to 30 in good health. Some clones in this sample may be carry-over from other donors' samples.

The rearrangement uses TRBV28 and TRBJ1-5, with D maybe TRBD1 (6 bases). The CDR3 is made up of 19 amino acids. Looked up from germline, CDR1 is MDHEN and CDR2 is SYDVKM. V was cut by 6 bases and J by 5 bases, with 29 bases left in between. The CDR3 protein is CASSPTPGHKESGDQPQHF. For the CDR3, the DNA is TGTGCCAGCAGCCCAACCCCGGGACATAAGGAGTCTGGGGATCAGCCCCAGCATTTT.

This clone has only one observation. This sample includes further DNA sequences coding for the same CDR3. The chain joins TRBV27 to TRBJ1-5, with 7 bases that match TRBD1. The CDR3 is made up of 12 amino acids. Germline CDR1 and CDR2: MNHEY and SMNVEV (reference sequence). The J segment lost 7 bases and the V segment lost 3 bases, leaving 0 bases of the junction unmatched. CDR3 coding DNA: TGTGCCAGCAGTTTCAGGGGGCAGCCCCAGCATTTT. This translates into CASSFRGQPQHF.

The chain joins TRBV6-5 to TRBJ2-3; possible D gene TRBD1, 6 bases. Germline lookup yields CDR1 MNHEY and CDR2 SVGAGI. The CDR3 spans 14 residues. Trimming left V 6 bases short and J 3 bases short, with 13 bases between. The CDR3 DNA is TGTGCCAGCAGATACAGGGTGAAAACAGATACGCAGTATTTT. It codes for CASRYRVKTDTQYF.

The CDR3 DNA follows: TGTGCCAGCACCCTGGGGCCAGAGGGGACTAGGCAGTACTTC. This sequence encodes CASTLGPEGTRQYF. The chain combines TRBV6-4 with TRBJ2-7; TRBD2 agrees at 8 bases. This CDR3 has 14 amino acids. Germline V gives CDR1 MRHNA, CDR2 SNTAGT. The junction had 14 bases not matched to a gene; V was cut back by 7 bases and J by 9 bases.

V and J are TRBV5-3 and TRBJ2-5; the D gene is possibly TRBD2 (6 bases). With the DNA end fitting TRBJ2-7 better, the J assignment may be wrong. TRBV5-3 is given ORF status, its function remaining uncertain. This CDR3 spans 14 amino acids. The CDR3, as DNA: TGTGCCAGAATGTACGGGAGAGCCAGGGTCGAGCAGTACTTC. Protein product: CARMYGRARVEQYF.

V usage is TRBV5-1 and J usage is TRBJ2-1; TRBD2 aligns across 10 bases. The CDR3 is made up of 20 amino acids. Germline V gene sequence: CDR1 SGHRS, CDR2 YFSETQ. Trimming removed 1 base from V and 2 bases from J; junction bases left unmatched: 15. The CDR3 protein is CASSLQVAGGPYTAYNEQFF. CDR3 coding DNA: TGCGCCAGCAGCTTGCAAGTAGCGGGAGGACCCTATACAGCCTACAATGAGCAGTTCTTC.

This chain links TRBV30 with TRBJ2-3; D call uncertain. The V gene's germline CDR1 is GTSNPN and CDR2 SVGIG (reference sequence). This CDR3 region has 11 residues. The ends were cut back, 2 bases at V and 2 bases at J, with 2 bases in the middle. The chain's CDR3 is CAWSFTDTQYF. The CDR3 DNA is TGTGCCTGGAGTTTCACAGATACGCAGTATTTT.

Written as DNA, the CDR3 is TGTGCCAGCGCTTTGGGCAGGCAGCCCCAGCATTTT. It encodes CASALGRQPQHF. This rearrangement joins TRBV6-1 to TRBJ1-5, with D uncertain. This CDR3 is 12 amino acids long. From germline, CDR1 is MNHNS and CDR2 SASEGT. Trimming removed 8 bases at V and 7 bases at J, with 12 bases between.

As DNA, the CDR3 is TGTGCCAGCAGCTTAACGGTTGGGGCGAGTCGGGAGGGCTATGAGCAGTTCTTC. Amino acid sequence: CASSLTVGASREGYEQFF. V usage is TRBV7-3 and J usage is TRBJ2-1; 8 positions match TRBD2. There are 18 residues in the CDR3. The V gene end was trimmed by 0 bases and the J gene end by 8 bases; junction bases not matched to a gene: 15. Germline-derived CDR1 and CDR2 are SGHTA and FQGTGA.

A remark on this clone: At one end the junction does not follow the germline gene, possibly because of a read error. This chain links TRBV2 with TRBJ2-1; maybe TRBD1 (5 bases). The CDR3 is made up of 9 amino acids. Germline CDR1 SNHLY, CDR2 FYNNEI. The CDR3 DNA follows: TGTGCCAGCAGTGAACTAGGGGTCTTC. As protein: CASSELGVF.

The CDR3 is CASSLDGSGQETQYF. DNA of the CDR3: TGTGCCAGCAGCTTAGACGGGTCCGGCCAAGAGACCCAGTACTTC. This chain uses TRBV7-7 with TRBJ2-5; D is uncertain. This CDR3 is built from 15 residues. Trimming shortened V by 1 base and J by 1 base, and 10 bases separated the two germline ends. CDR1 SSHAT and CDR2 FNYEAQ come from the germline V gene (reference sequence).

The CDR3 loop reads CASSQDRAWSGNDNEQFF. DNA of the CDR3: TGCGCCAGCAGCCAAGATCGGGCTTGGAGCGGGAACGACAATGAGCAGTTCTTC. The chain recombines TRBV4-3 with TRBJ2-1, with 7 bases fitting TRBD2. The V gene end was trimmed by 0 bases and the J gene end by 5 bases; junction bases not matched to a gene: 13. Germline V gene lookup returns CDR1 LGHNA and CDR2 YSLEER. This CDR3 contains 18 residues.

CDR3 region: CASTTGTKEKLFF. Written as DNA, the CDR3 is TGTGCCAGCACGACGGGAACCAAGGAAAAACTGTTTTTT. The chain combines TRBV28 with TRBJ1-4; no firm D call. Looked up from germline, CDR1 is MDHEN and CDR2 is SYDVKM. Deletions cut 7 bases from V and 8 bases from J, with 14 bases between. The CDR3 totals 13 residues.

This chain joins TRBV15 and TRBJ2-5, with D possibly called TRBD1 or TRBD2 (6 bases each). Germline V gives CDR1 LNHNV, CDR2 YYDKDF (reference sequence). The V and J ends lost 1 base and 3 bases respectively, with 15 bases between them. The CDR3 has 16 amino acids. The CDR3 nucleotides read TGTGCCACCAGCAGAGGGTCGAAGGGGGGCGAAGAGACCCAGTACTTC. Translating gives CATSRGSKGGEETQYF.

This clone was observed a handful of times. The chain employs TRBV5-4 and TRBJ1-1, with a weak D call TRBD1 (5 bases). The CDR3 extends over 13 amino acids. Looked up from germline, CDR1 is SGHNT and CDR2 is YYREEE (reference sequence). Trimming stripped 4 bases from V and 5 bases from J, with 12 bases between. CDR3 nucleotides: TGTGCCAGCAGCCGTGGTAGGGGAACTGAAGCTTTCTTT. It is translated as CASSRGRGTEAFF.

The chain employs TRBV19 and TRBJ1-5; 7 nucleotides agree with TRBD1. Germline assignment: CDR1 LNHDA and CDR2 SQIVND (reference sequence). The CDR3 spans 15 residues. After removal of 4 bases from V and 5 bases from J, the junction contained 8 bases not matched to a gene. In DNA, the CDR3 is TGTGCCAGTAGTACCAACCCAGGGACAGATCAGCCCCAGCATTTT. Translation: CASSTNPGTDQPQHF. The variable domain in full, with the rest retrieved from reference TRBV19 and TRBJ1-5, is DGGITQSPKYLFRKEGQNVTLSCEQNLNHDAMYWYRQDPGQGLRLIYYSQIVNDFQKGDIAEGYSVSREKKESFPLTVTSAQKNPTAFYLCASSTNPGTDQPQHFGDGTRLSIL.

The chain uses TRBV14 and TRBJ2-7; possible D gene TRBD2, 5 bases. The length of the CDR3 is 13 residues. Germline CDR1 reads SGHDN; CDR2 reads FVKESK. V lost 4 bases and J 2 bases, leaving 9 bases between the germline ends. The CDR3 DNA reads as TGTGCCAGCAGCCCGACTAACCCCTACGAGCAGTACTTC. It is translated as CASSPTNPYEQYF.

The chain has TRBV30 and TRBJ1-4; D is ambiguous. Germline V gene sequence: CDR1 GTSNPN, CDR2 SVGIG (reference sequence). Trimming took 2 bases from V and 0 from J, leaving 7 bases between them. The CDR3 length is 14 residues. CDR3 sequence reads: CAWSRGPTNEKLFF. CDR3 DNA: TGTGCCTGGAGTCGCGGCCCAACTAATGAAAAACTGTTTTTT.